This T cell receptor beta chain was identified in a study of T cells of healthy individuals. Germline values: CDR1 MDHEN, CDR2 SYDVKM. This CDR3 is 13 amino acids long. With 11 bases removed from V and 8 bases from J, the gap between germline ends came to 21 bases. TCRdb used MiXCR to reprocess the 5' RACE reads, holding one entry per CDR3 protein. The sample records about 41,000 distinct CDR3 sequences, about 4.2% being singletons. The origin of this receptor is a human donor in good health. The chain joins TRBV28 to TRBJ1-2; D is uncertain. The DNA of the CDR3 is TGTGCCTTAAATAACAAAATGGGGAAAGGCTACACCTTC. Translated: CALNNKMGKGYTF.